This T cell receptor (beta chain) was identified during a study of early T cells in non-severe SARS-CoV-2 infection. Study context: Investigators sequenced bulk RNA drawn from unsorted whole blood, and chains remained unpaired.

Tagging with unique molecular identifiers was applied to individual cDNA molecules. TCRdb independently ran MiXCR on the 5' RACE reads; one entry per CDR3 protein. This table holds roughly 83,000 distinct CDR3 sequences, roughly a tenth found once. Trimming stripped 6 bases from V and 3 bases from J, with 11 bases between. The CDR3 spans 13 residues. At least ten counts were recorded for this clonotype. This clonotype was sampled from an adult who was a healthcare worker with PCR-confirmed SARS-CoV-2 infection or an uninfected control (not recorded which). This specimen was whole blood, taken at baseline. The J gene is TRBJ1-1, the V gene TRBV12-3 or TRBV12-4; D unclear. In DNA form, the CDR3 reads TGTGCCAGCAGCCTTCAGGAGGACACTGAAGCTTTCTTT. Its protein product is CASSLQEDTEAFF.